The rows below give T cell receptor beta chains drawn from one sample of a study of control samples from healthy donors and cancer patients. Repertoires were generated with immunoSEQ multiplex PCR, while TCRdb's copy carries only in-frame clones and drops some. The table includes about 120,000 clones, about nine tenths detected once. Input material: blood. Every receptor here comes from a woman under 30 in good health. Each CDR3 is given with its conserved first and last residue. D genes are given only for firm matches. Only part of the rows carry a size: once, few, many, or a class if the clone is expanded.

V,length,J,D,size,DNA,CDR3
TRBV5-1,17,TRBJ2-2,NA,NA,TGCGCCAGCAGCTTGGCCCGGGGCGGGGTCGACACCGGGGAGCTGTTTTTT,CASSLARGGVDTGELFF
TRBV28,14,TRBJ2-7,NA,NA,TGTGCCAGCAGTTTCGGGGTCAGCTCCTACGAGCAGTACTTC,CASSFGVSSYEQYF
TRBV5-8,15,TRBJ1-5,NA,NA,TGTGCCAGCAGCTTGCAGGGCTATAGCAATCAGCCCCAGCATTTT,CASSLQGYSNQPQHF
TRBV27,15,TRBJ2-3,TRBD1,NA,TGTGCCAGCAGTGCCACCGGGACAGGGTCAAGTACGCAGTATTTT,CASSATGTGSSTQYF
TRBV7-2,16,TRBJ2-7,NA,NA,TGTGCCAGCAGCTTGGGTATGGGGGCGCTAGCCTACGAGCAGTACTTC,CASSLGMGALAYEQYF
TRBV28,14,TRBJ2-2,TRBD1,NA,TGTGCCAGCAGTTTGACAGGGTACACCGGGGAGCTGTTTTTT,CASSLTGYTGELFF
TRBV24-1,15,TRBJ2-2,NA,NA,TGTGCCACCAGTGAAAACAGGTTTTACACCGGGGAGCTGTTTTTT,CATSENRFYTGELFF
TRBV19,18,TRBJ2-6,TRBD1,once,TGTGCCAGTAGTCCTCGGCAGGGGGCTTATACTGGGGCCAACGTCCTGACTTTC,CASSPRQGAYTGANVLTF
TRBV29-1,12,TRBJ1-4,NA,NA,TGCAGCGTTGGTGGGAATAATGAAAAACTGTTTTTT,CSVGGNNEKLFF
TRBV28,12,TRBJ1-2,NA,NA,TGTGCCAGCAGTGACAACCAAGGGCGCTACACCTTC,CASSDNQGRYTF
TRBV12-5,17,TRBJ2-1,TRBD2,NA,TGTGCTAGTGGTTCCTCTTTGGGCGGGAGAGACTACAATGAGCAGTTCTTC,CASGSSLGGRDYNEQFF
TRBV30,15,TRBJ1-6,NA,NA,TGTGCCTGGAGTGTACTTAGGACCTCAAATTCACCCCTCCACTTT,CAWSVLRTSNSPLHF
TRBV12-3/TRBV12-4,13,TRBJ2-7,NA,NA,TGTGCCAGCAGTTTGGGACTTTCCTACGAGCAGTACTTC,CASSLGLSYEQYF
TRBV7-9,16,TRBJ2-2,NA,NA,TGTGCCAGCAGTCAGAGGACCGGGACTCACTCCGGGGAGCTGTTTTTT,CASSQRTGTHSGELFF
TRBV27,13,TRBJ1-5,TRBD1,NA,TGTGCCAGCAGAGGGACAGGGGCTCAGCCCCAGCATTTT,CASRGTGAQPQHF
TRBV6-5,13,TRBJ1-1,NA,NA,TGTGCCAGCAGTTTAAGGGTGAACACTGAAGCTTTCTTT,CASSLRVNTEAFF
TRBV7-2,11,TRBJ2-7,NA,NA,TGTGCCAGCCCCCTTCCAGGCGAGCAGTACTTC,CASPLPGEQYF
TRBV18,13,TRBJ2-7,TRBD1,NA,TGTGCCAGCTCTTTCGGACAGGGGTACGAGCAGTACTTC,CASSFGQGYEQYF
TRBV7-2,15,TRBJ1-1,NA,NA,TGTGCCAGCAGCTTAACCCCCGCAGGGCAAACTGAAGCTTTCTTT,CASSLTPAGQTEAFF
TRBV7-9,16,TRBJ2-3,TRBD1,NA,TGTGCCAGCAACCCTGAGGGGGCCCCAGACACAGATACGCAGTATTTT,CASNPEGAPDTDTQYF
TRBV5-1,20,TRBJ1-3,TRBD1,NA,TGCGCCAGCGAAACGGGACCTCGACAGGGTAGAATCTTTTCAGAAAACACCATATATTTT,CASETGPRQGRIFSENTIYF
TRBV7-8,17,TRBJ2-1,NA,once,TGTGCCAGCAGCCGGATCTACCGAGGGAGCTCCTACAATGAGCAGTTCTTC,CASSRIYRGSSYNEQFF
TRBV18,14,TRBJ1-2,NA,NA,TGTGCCAGCTCACCTGTTGCAGGGGAGTACGGCTACACCTTC,CASSPVAGEYGYTF
TRBV7-2,14,TRBJ1-3,NA,NA,TGTGCCAGCAGCTTTTTTAACTCTGGAAACACCATATATTTT,CASSFFNSGNTIYF
TRBV5-1,14,TRBJ2-5,NA,NA,TGCGCCAGCAGTGGGGGTAGAAGATTGGAGACCCAGTACTTC,CASSGGRRLETQYF
TRBV24-1,12,TRBJ2-5,NA,NA,TGTGCCACCAGTGATTTGGGAGAGACCCAGTACTTC,CATSDLGETQYF
TRBV19,14,TRBJ1-1,TRBD1,NA,TGTGCCAGTAGTATTGGACAGGGGAACACTGAAGCTTTCTTT,CASSIGQGNTEAFF
TRBV24-1,14,TRBJ2-5,NA,NA,TGTGCCACCAGTGATCCGGGGTCCCAAGAGACCCAGTACTTC,CATSDPGSQETQYF
TRBV7-9,14,TRBJ1-2,NA,NA,TGTGCCAGCAGCTTTAGAGGGCAAAACTATGGCTACACCTTC,CASSFRGQNYGYTF
TRBV6-5,14,TRBJ1-1,NA,NA,TGTGCCAGCAGTTACTCGCCAGGGAACACTGAAGCTTTCTTT,CASSYSPGNTEAFF
TRBV29-1,13,TRBJ1-2,NA,NA,TGCAGCGTTGGACAGTTTCTTAACTATGGCTACACCTTC,CSVGQFLNYGYTF
TRBV4-3,16,TRBJ2-7,NA,NA,TGCGCCAGCAGCCAAGGACTAGTAGGCACTACCTACGAGCAGTACTTC,CASSQGLVGTTYEQYF
TRBV30,13,TRBJ1-4,NA,NA,TGTGCCTGGAGTGTAACAGGCGCTGAAAAACTGTTTTTT,CAWSVTGAEKLFF
TRBV24-1,14,TRBJ2-5,NA,NA,TGTGCCACCAGTGACTCTAGCGAGGTGGAGACCCAGTACTTC,CATSDSSEVETQYF
TRBV2,14,TRBJ1-1,NA,NA,TGTGCCAGCATGGTGCTAGGACCCAGCGCTGAAGCTTTCTTT,CASMVLGPSAEAFF
TRBV6-2/TRBV6-3,14,TRBJ1-1,TRBD1,NA,TGTGCCAGCAGTTACTGGACAGGGAACACTGAAGCTTTCTTT,CASSYWTGNTEAFF
TRBV9,15,TRBJ1-1,NA,NA,TGTGCCAGCAGCGCCTCGGGACATTTGAACACTGAAGCTTTCTTT,CASSASGHLNTEAFF
TRBV6-2/TRBV6-3,13,TRBJ2-7,NA,NA,TGTGCCAGCAGTTACTACAGAGCCTACGAGCAGTACTTC,CASSYYRAYEQYF
TRBV2,11,TRBJ2-4,NA,NA,TGTGCCAGCAGTGGAGGGATCATTCAGTACTTC,CASSGGIIQYF
TRBV7-9,15,TRBJ2-3,NA,NA,TGTGCCAGCAGCTTAGCTTTGCTCACAACAGATACGCAGTATTTT,CASSLALLTTDTQYF
TRBV5-1,15,TRBJ1-1,TRBD1,NA,TGCGCCAGCAGCTTTTATGACAGGGCAGACACTGAAGCTTTCTTT,CASSFYDRADTEAFF
TRBV5-1,15,TRBJ2-3,TRBD1,NA,TGCGCCAGCAGCTACCGACAGGGGGGTCCAGATACGCAGTATTTT,CASSYRQGGPDTQYF
TRBV27,15,TRBJ1-1,NA,NA,TGTGCCAGCAGTCTAACAGGATATTTGAACACTGAAGCTTTCTTT,CASSLTGYLNTEAFF
TRBV18,20,TRBJ2-3,TRBD2,NA,TGTGCCAGCTCACCAGCACCCGGGACTAGCGGGAGCTACTCCGAGGATACGCAGTATTTT,CASSPAPGTSGSYSEDTQYF
TRBV28,18,TRBJ2-5,TRBD2,NA,TGTGCCAGCAGTTTATCATGGCTCCCTAGCGGGGACCAAGAGACCCAGTACTTC,CASSLSWLPSGDQETQYF
TRBV4-1,16,TRBJ2-7,TRBD1,NA,TGCGCCAGCAGCCAAGAGGGGACAGACTTCCCCTACGAGCAGTACTTC,CASSQEGTDFPYEQYF
TRBV7-9,14,TRBJ2-3,TRBD2,few,TGTGCCAGCAGCTCAGGGAGGGGCACAGATACGCAGTATTTT,CASSSGRGTDTQYF
TRBV2,13,TRBJ1-1,NA,NA,TGTGCCAGCAGTTCAGGGGTACTCACTGAAGCTTTCTTT,CASSSGVLTEAFF
TRBV4-1,11,TRBJ1-6,NA,NA,TGCGCCAGCAGCCAAGACATGGAGGTCCACTTT,CASSQDMEVHF
TRBV4-2,17,TRBJ1-5,NA,NA,TGTGCCAGCAGCTCACAACTGGGCGGGGGGTACAATCAGCCCCAGCATTTT,CASSSQLGGGYNQPQHF
TRBV12-3/TRBV12-4,11,TRBJ2-2,NA,NA,TGTGCCAGCAGTTTCTCCGGGGAGCTGTTTTTT,CASSFSGELFF
TRBV24-1,15,TRBJ2-3,NA,NA,TGTGCCACCAGTGCCCTCGGGCAGGGAGAGGATACGCAGTATTTT,CATSALGQGEDTQYF
TRBV4-2,16,TRBJ1-1,TRBD1,NA,TGTGCCAGCAGCCACGGGGAAAGGACAGGCCGGGCTGAAGCTTTCTTT,CASSHGERTGRAEAFF
TRBV6-5,15,TRBJ1-5,TRBD1,NA,TGTGCCAGCAGGGGGACAGACGGTCGCAATCAGCCCCAGCATTTT,CASRGTDGRNQPQHF
TRBV12-3/TRBV12-4,11,TRBJ1-1,NA,NA,TGTGCCAGCAGTCCAGACAGGGAAGCTTTCTTT,CASSPDREAFF